The 14 T cell receptor beta chains in this list originate from one sample, sequenced in a study of monozygotic twins with inflammatory bowel disease (dated by TCRdb to the late 2010s). The library relied on 5' RACE. The data were produced on an Illumina HiSeq 2500. TCRdb reprocessed the reads, and each CDR3 protein sequence is entered once, without DNA. The sample table includes about 160,000 distinct CDR3 sequences. The leading ten clones occupy approximately 3% of the sample. Sample: blood. Every receptor here comes from a human donor with ulcerative colitis or Crohn's disease, or a healthy co-twin of an affected twin (not recorded which).

The rearrangement joins TRBV24-1 to TRBJ2-1; the D call from TCRdb, TRBD2, cannot be confirmed without DNA. This CDR3 comprises 17 residues. The germline V gene encodes CDR1 KGHDR and CDR2 SFDVKD. This CDR3 is CATSDSGGRGPSDEQFF.

The chain joins TRBV7-9 to TRBJ2-7. This CDR3 contains 15 residues. Germline V gene data show CDR1 as SEHNR and CDR2 as FQNEAQ (reference sequence). The CDR3 here is CASSVLVEDLGEQYF.

The chain combines TRBV20-1 with TRBJ2-2; lacking DNA, the TRBD2 call made by TCRdb goes unchecked. Germline V gene sequence: CDR1 DFQATT, CDR2 SNEGSKA (reference sequence). The CDR3 runs 15 residues. The CDR3 sequence: CSARDPGGRAGELFF.

V gene TRBV27 combines with J gene TRBJ2-7; there is no DNA to check the TCRdb D call of TRBD1. The germline V gene encodes CDR1 MNHEY and CDR2 SMNVEV (reference sequence). This CDR3 is built from 16 residues. CDR3 residues: CASSPLSSAQYFEQYF.

V is TRBV20-1 and J is TRBJ2-2; TCRdb returns TRBD2, unconfirmable since there is no DNA. The CDR3 length is 14 residues. Germline V lookup: CDR1 DFQATT, CDR2 SNEGSKA (reference sequence). CDR3 protein: CSATGTRSYGELFF.

V and J are TRBV6-5 and TRBJ1-1; TCRdb's D call of TRBD1 is untestable without DNA. Looked up from germline, CDR1 is MNHEY and CDR2 is SVGAGI. The CDR3 runs to 15 residues. This CDR3 reads CASSYGGAENTEAFF.

The rearrangement links TRBV29-1 to TRBJ2-3; TCRdb names TRBD2, which stays unverified in the absence of DNA. The CDR3 extends over 16 amino acids. Per the germline V gene, CDR1 is SQVTM and CDR2 is ANQGSEA. The CDR3 protein is CSVETGLAGVGDTQYF.

J is TRBJ2-7 and V is TRBV27; TCRdb's D gene call, TRBD1, goes unchecked for lack of DNA. This CDR3 comprises 13 residues. The germline gives CDR1 MNHEY, CDR2 SMNVEV (reference sequence). The CDR3 protein is CASSPLKGDEQYF.

This rearrangement joins TRBV2 to TRBJ1-5. This CDR3 has 14 amino acids. The germline gives CDR1 SNHLY, CDR2 FYNNEI. CDR3 sequence reads: CASSGERINQPQHF.

V and J are TRBV7-9 and TRBJ2-5; TCRdb proposes TRBD1, but this gene call is untestable without DNA. Germline V gives CDR1 SEHNR, CDR2 FQNEAQ (reference sequence). CDR3 length: 15 residues. The CDR3 sequence is CASSPRKPWQETQYF.

The chain couples TRBV5-1 to TRBJ2-7; TCRdb's D call of TRBD2 is untestable without DNA. Germline lookup yields CDR1 SGHRS and CDR2 YFSETQ. The CDR3 is 15 amino acids. CDR3 amino acids: CASSLGALADYEQYF. Full variable domain (missing parts from reference TRBV5-1 and TRBJ2-7): KAGVTQTPRYLIKTRGQQVTLSCSPISGHRSVSWYQQTPGQGLQFLFEYFSETQRNKGNFPGRFSGRQFSNSRSEMNVSTLELGDSALYLCASSLGALADYEQYFGPGTRLTVT.

The J gene is TRBJ2-7, the V gene TRBV10-3. The CDR3 totals 13 residues. Germline CDR1 reads ENHRY; CDR2 reads SYGVKD. CDR3 sequence: CAISKTLTYEQYF.

The V call is TRBV29-1, the J call TRBJ2-5; the TCRdb call, TRBD1, lacks DNA for checking. Germline CDR1 reads SQVTM; CDR2 reads ANQGSEA. The CDR3 has 15 amino acids. This CDR3 is CSVRKQGAVLETQYF.

V usage is TRBV18 and J usage is TRBJ2-7; TCRdb's D gene call, TRBD1, goes unchecked for lack of DNA. Germline assignment: CDR1 KGHSH and CDR2 LQKENI. The CDR3 covers 14 residues. The CDR3 protein is CASSPPGQPYEQYF.